This T cell receptor beta chain was sequenced in a study of T cell responses to AZD1222 COVID-19 vaccine. Trimming took 6 bases from V and 0 from J, leaving 9 bases between them. Germline CDR1 is MNHEY and CDR2 is SMNVEV (reference sequence). This CDR3 region has 15 residues. The assay was immunoSEQ multiplex PCR, and TCRdb's table has in-frame clones only and misses some. In the table there are approximately 120,000 clones, about 88% of which are singletons. There are many counts of this clone. This chain links TRBV27 with TRBJ1-6; D is ambiguous. The clonotype originates from an adult in good health. The sequencing here drew on peripheral blood, taken on day 0 of AZD1222 vaccination. CDR3 residues: CASREASSYNSPLHF. DNA of the CDR3: TGTGCCAGCAGAGAAGCGAGCTCCTATAATTCACCCCTCCACTTT.